These T cell receptor beta chains were read from a single sample in a study of T cell responses to AZD1222 COVID-19 vaccine. TCRdb's table, derived via immunoSEQ multiplex PCR, lists solely in-frame clones and lacks some. The table lists under 150,000 clones, 90% to 95% of them singletons, with approximately 5% in the top ten. The starting material was peripheral blood, obtained on day 0 of AZD1222 vaccination. These TCRs come from an adult in good health. CDR3s leave out the opening cysteine and the closing phenylalanine or tryptophan. Size values are once, few and many counts, or a class for expanded clones, and some rows have none.

j_call	clone_size	v_call	cdr3_aa
TRBJ2-2	.	TRBV7-9	ASSLGASNTGELF
TRBJ1-1	.	TRBV21-1	ASSKVGEGRVNTEAF
TRBJ2-7	.	TRBV4-2	ASSQVTSGGYEQY
TRBJ1-5	.	TRBV7-2	ASSLGPRPNQPQH
TRBJ1-5	few	TRBV12-3/TRBV12-4	ASSSGAGEPQH
TRBJ2-7	.	TRBV15	ATSHPRERASYEQY
TRBJ2-4	.	TRBV7-2	ASSLGGSVPRDIQY
TRBJ1-5	once	TRBV10-3	AISSTGGGNQPQH
TRBJ1-2	.	TRBV5-4	ASSQRLLYGYT
TRBJ2-5	.	TRBV6-5	ASSYPRGRGQETQY
TRBJ1-1	.	TRBV25-1	ASSDQVLAF
TRBJ1-5	.	TRBV4-1	ASSQGLGQGEGAQH
TRBJ2-7	.	TRBV10-3	AISPTETSYEQY
TRBJ2-7	.	TRBV3-1/TRBV3-2	ASSPGGAHYEQY
TRBJ2-3	.	TRBV5-4	ASSGGLAGTDTQY
TRBJ1-1	.	TRBV5-5	ASSLGVTAEAF
TRBJ2-1	.	TRBV10-3	AISPSAGGYNEQF
TRBJ1-6	.	TRBV19	ASTRTGPNSPLH
TRBJ1-1	.	TRBV24-1	TTIETHTEAF
TRBJ1-2	once	TRBV4-3	ASSRDRGYGYT
TRBJ2-1	once	TRBV9	ASSARTGGYNEQF
TRBJ2-2	.	TRBV4-3	ASSQELAGAEDTGELF
TRBJ2-5	.	TRBV29-1	SVIRLAGKQETQY
TRBJ1-5	.	TRBV18	ASSPGQGDQPQH
TRBJ1-2	.	TRBV6-2/TRBV6-3	ASSTSTGNYGYT
TRBJ2-5	.	TRBV7-9	ASSAGTGPDQTQY
TRBJ2-1	.	TRBV27	ASSFSGTPYNEQF
TRBJ1-6	.	TRBV6-5	ASRGTGYYSPLH
TRBJ2-2	.	TRBV29-1	SVTGIVTDPNTGELF
TRBJ2-7	.	TRBV5-1	ASSLAASFGGEQY
TRBJ2-7	.	TRBV11-2	ASSLSAGGSYEQY
TRBJ2-1	.	TRBV2	ASETATSYNEQF
TRBJ2-1	.	TRBV5-5	ASSLWGIYNEQF
TRBJ2-1	.	TRBV10-3	AISPLIGDYNEQF
TRBJ1-4	.	TRBV5-4	ASSAWGQANEKLF
TRBJ2-7	.	TRBV27	ASRDSYEQY
TRBJ1-2	.	TRBV5-1	ASSLYSRGDGYT
TRBJ1-2	.	TRBV13	ASSSRTAYGYT
TRBJ1-6	.	TRBV19	ASSPSVRIEDSPLH